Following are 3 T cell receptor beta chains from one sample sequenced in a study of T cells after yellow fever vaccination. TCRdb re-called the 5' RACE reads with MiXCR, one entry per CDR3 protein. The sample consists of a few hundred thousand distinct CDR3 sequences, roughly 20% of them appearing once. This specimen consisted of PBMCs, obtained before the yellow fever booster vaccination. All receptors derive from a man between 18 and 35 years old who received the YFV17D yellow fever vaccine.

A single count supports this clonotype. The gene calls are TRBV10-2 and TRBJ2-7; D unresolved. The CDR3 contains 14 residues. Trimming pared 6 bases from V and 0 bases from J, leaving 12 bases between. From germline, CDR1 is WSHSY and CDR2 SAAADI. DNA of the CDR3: TGCGCCAGCAGAACATTGGACGGCTCCTACGAGCAGTACTTC. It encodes CASRTLDGSYEQYF.

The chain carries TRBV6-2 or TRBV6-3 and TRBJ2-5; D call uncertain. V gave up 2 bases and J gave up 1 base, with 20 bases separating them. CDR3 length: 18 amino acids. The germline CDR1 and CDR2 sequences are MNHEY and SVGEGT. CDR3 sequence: CASSYDPIGPPTQETQYF. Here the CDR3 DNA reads TGTGCCAGCAGTTACGACCCCATCGGCCCACCGACCCAAGAGACCCAGTACTTC.

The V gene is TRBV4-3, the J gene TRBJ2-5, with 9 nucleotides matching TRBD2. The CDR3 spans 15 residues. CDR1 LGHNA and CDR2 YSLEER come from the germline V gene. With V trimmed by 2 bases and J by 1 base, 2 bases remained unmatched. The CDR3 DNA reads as TGCGCCAGCAGCCAACATAGCGGGAGCCAAGAGACCCAGTACTTC. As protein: CASSQHSGSQETQYF.